This T cell receptor (beta chain) was profiled in a study of blood T cell repertoires in COVID-19 (dated by TCRdb to about 2020). Background for the entire study: Collaborator samples came from the United States, Italy and Spain and covered acute and convalescent phases of COVID-19. The repertoires were made available in a free public database intended to serve as a resource for research on the immune response to SARS-CoV-2. The material from the prospective study consisted of cDNA or gDNA derived from T cells, B-cell-depleted T cells, or PBMCs. Nearly every sample came with metadata listing a de-identified subject ID, COVID-19 status, age in years and sex. The dataset comprised deeply sampled blood TCRbeta repertoires from subjects exposed to, actively infected with, or recovered from COVID-19. Where HLA class I and class II types were available, the types were taken from metadata supplied by the sample provider, not from assay-based typing. Samples came from the ongoing ImmuneRACE study (first 160 participants) plus 1,254 subjects from 6 global collaborators.

Points on this clone: There is no known antigen for this receptor. No much larger clonotype is one base removed from it; base qualities were not supplied.

On the study overall, not on this receptor specifically: How much clinical and demographic metadata was included differed by source and by participant, and the metadata was provided uncurated.

The immunoSEQ Assay, a bias-controlled multiplex PCR, was used to amplify TCRbeta CDR3 regions from genomic DNA. Under the source paper's analysis protocol: Nucleated cell counts per sample were estimated from amplification of reference gene primers within the assay. Sequence reads were collapsed and filtered to measure the absolute abundance of every unique TCRbeta CDR3 rearrangement. For each sample, productive Simpson clonality was calculated as the square root of Simpson's diversity index over productive rearrangements. Not all clones reach the TCRdb copy of this immuneACCESS table, which keeps in-frame sequences only. Checked studies attribute under half of the gap to unresolved V genes and leave the rest unexplained. V, J and clone size are those of that table, while D and trimming were read from the DNA. The sample table lists roughly 160,000 clones, 65% to 85% of them with a count of one. 2.9% of the sample lies in the top ten.

Each collaborating institution followed its own protocols to collect whole blood in K2EDTA tubes. Collaborator samples were shipped for TCRbeta analysis as frozen whole blood, isolated PBMCs, or DNA extracted from either sample type. CDR1 is given as LNHDA and CDR2 as SQIVND, both from the germline V gene (reference sequence). CDR3 length: 14 amino acids, cysteine to phenylalanine. The CDR3 DNA has 42 bases and is translated from base 1. V loses 8 bases, J loses 1 base, and the germline ends lie 15 bases apart. The sample consisted of peripheral blood. The clonotype was recovered from a woman aged 55-70 years with acute or convalescent COVID-19. The chain is encoded by TRBV19 joined to TRBJ2-7; the best D guess is TRBD2, with 6 bases matching. For the CDR3, the sequence is CASHDRGKSYEQYF. The bases read TGTGCCAGTCATGACCGCGGGAAATCCTACGAGCAGTACTTC. Reference TRBV19 and TRBJ2-7 proteins supply the regions before and after the CDR3; the full variable domain is: DGGITQSPKYLFRKEGQNVTLSCEQNLNHDAMYWYRQDPGQGLRLIYYSQIVNDFQKGDIAEGYSVSREKKESFPLTVTSAQKNPTAFYLCASHDRGKSYEQYFGPGTRLTVT.